The clone carrying this T cell receptor (beta chain) was picked up many times. Its antigen remains unknown. The sample comes from a study of neurological immune-mediated disorders. Study details: Secondary progressive cases numbered 3 among the 35 or so multiple sclerosis patients, while the other 31 were relapsing-remitting. Study observations and caveats: No CDR3 amino acid sequences recurred among expanded clones across subjects, suggesting private repertoires in all groups. HTLV-1-associated myelopathy displayed the greatest TCR clonal expansion, and multiple sclerosis exhibited the smallest, lower than that of healthy controls.

In germline, CDR1 is SEHNR, CDR2 FQNEAQ (reference sequence). Trimming took off 2 bases at V and 3 bases at J, with 19 bases between the two ends. The CDR3 sequence is 17 residues long. A single record per CDR3 protein comes from TCRdb applying MiXCR to the 5' RACE reads. The repertoire holds roughly 62,000 distinct CDR3 sequences, with about 2.5% as singletons. The chain uses TRBV7-9 and TRBJ1-1, with a tentative D call TRBD1 (5 bases). The source material was PBMCs. The sequence came from a man aged 50-59 years with multiple sclerosis. The CDR3 protein is CASSLRGRRGGDTEAFF. The CDR3 DNA is TGTGCCAGCAGCTTAAGGGGACGAAGGGGTGGGGACACTGAAGCTTTCTTT.